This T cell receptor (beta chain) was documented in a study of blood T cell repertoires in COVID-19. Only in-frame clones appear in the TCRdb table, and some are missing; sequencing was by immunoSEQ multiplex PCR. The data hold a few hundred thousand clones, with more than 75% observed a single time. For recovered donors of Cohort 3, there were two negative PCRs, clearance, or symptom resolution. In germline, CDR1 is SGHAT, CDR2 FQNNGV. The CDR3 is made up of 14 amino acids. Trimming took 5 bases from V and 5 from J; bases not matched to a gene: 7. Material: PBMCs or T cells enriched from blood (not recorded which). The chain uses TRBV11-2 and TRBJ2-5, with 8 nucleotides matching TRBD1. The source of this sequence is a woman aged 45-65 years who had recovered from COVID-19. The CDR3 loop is CASSPTWDRETQYF. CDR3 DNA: TGTGCCAGCAGCCCAACCTGGGACAGGGAGACCCAGTACTTC. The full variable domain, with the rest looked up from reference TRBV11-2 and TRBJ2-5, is EAGVAQSPRYKIIEKRQSVAFWCNPISGHATLYWYQQILGQGPKLLIQFQNNGVVDDSQLPKDRFSAERLKGVDSTLKIQPAKLEDSAVYLCASSPTWDRETQYFGPGTRLLVL.